These 17 T cell receptor beta chains originate from one sample sequenced in a study of control samples from healthy donors and cancer patients (TCRdb year 2020). Library preparation employed the immunoSEQ multiplex PCR assay. In TCRdb, the immuneACCESS table is reduced to in-frame sequences with V and J assigned. These tables do not hold every clone; where another copy was compared, an unresolved V gene accounts for under half, and the others remain unexplained. The sample table lists roughly 83,000 clones, around 82% of them with a count of one. Around a tenth of the sample belongs to the ten largest clones. The sequencing input was blood. These receptors all come from a woman aged 60-70 years in good health.

V and J are TRBV28 and TRBJ2-7, with D hard to call. CDR1 MDHEN and CDR2 SYDVKM come from the germline V gene. CDR3 length equals 13 residues. V was pared by 2 bases and J by 3 bases, with 8 bases between. The CDR3 spells CASSLLGYYEQYF. The CDR3 nucleotides are TGTGCCAGCAGTTTACTCGGCTACTACGAGCAGTACTTC.

The genes are TRBV6-2 or TRBV6-3 and TRBJ1-1; no firm D call. Germline CDR1 and CDR2: MNHEY and SVGEGT. The V gene lost 6 bases and the J gene lost 1 base, with 18 bases spanning the gap. CDR3 size: 16 residues. CDR3 DNA sequence: TGTGCCAGCAGCCCACTCAGGACCACGGGGAACACTGAAGCTTTCTTT. This translates into CASSPLRTTGNTEAFF.

This chain joins TRBV2 and TRBJ1-1, with 7 bases aligning to TRBD1. The CDR3 extends over 13 amino acids. V dropped 4 bases and J dropped 4; count of bases not matched to a gene: 3. The germline V gene has CDR1 SNHLY and CDR2 FYNNEI. CDR3 loop: CASSGEGATEAFF. In nucleotides, the CDR3 is TGTGCCAGCAGTGGGGAGGGGGCCACTGAAGCTTTCTTT. Variable domain in full (rest from reference TRBV2 and TRBJ1-1): EPEVTQTPSHQVTQMGQEVILRCVPISNHLYFYWYRQILGQKVEFLVSFYNNEISEKSEIFDDQFSVERPDGSNFTLKIRSTKLEDSAMYFCASSGEGATEAFFGQGTRLTVV.

J is TRBJ2-3 and V is TRBV6-6; possibly TRBD2 for D (5 bases). This CDR3 has 14 residues. V was pared by 4 bases and J by 2 bases, with 10 bases between. From germline, CDR1 is MNHNY and CDR2 SVGAGI (reference sequence). In DNA form, the CDR3 reads TGTGCCAGCAGTTTTTCTAGCACCACAGATACGCAGTATTTT. It is translated as CASSFSSTTDTQYF.

The chain has TRBV4-3 and TRBJ2-7; D is unclear. Trimming cost V 4 bases and J 3 bases, with 13 bases left between them. CDR3 length: 14 amino acids. Germline loops: CDR1 LGHNA, CDR2 YSLEER. In DNA, the CDR3 is TGCGCCAGCAGCCCCGCCTTACAGAGCTACGAGCAGTACTTC. This sequence encodes CASSPALQSYEQYF.

This clone has only a few counts. The identical CDR3 is also encoded by other nucleotide sequences in the sample. This sequence joins TRBV6-5 and TRBJ2-5; 7 bases map to TRBD2. V shed 7 bases and J 4 bases; nucleotides not matched to a gene: 6. CDR3 length: 13 residues. CDR1 MNHEY and CDR2 SVGAGI come from the germline V gene. As DNA, the CDR3 is TGTGCCAGCAACCCCGGGGGGAGAGAGACCCAGTACTTC. Encoded protein: CASNPGGRETQYF.

The chain combines TRBV5-1 with TRBJ2-2; D call uncertain. Trimming took off 2 bases at V and 4 bases at J, with 12 bases between the two ends. The V gene's germline CDR1 is SGHRS and CDR2 YFSETQ. The CDR3 spans 15 residues. CDR3 DNA sequence: TGCGCCAGCAGCTTATCCCAGCAGCTCACCGGGGAGCTGTTTTTT. The encoded protein is CASSLSQQLTGELFF.

The CDR3 region is CASSLSTGGGNTGELFF. DNA for the CDR3: TGTGCCAGCAGTTTATCCACAGGCGGAGGGAACACCGGGGAGCTGTTTTTT. The chain carries TRBV28 and TRBJ2-2; the D gene could be TRBD1 or TRBD2 (5 bases each). This CDR3 is built from 17 residues. V was trimmed by 1 base and J by 1 base, leaving 13 bases between them. Germline loops: CDR1 MDHEN, CDR2 SYDVKM.

The rearrangement joins TRBV6-6 to TRBJ2-1, with no clear D. The germline CDR1 and CDR2 sequences are MNHNY and SVGAGI (reference sequence). The V end was cut by 10 bases, the J end by 5 bases, with 15 bases between. The CDR3 runs 13 residues. The CDR3 spells CATTETKNNEQFF. In DNA, the CDR3 is TGTGCCACCACGGAGACAAAAAACAATGAGCAGTTCTTC.

The V and J genes are TRBV15 and TRBJ2-7; D is unclear. V shed 5 bases and J shed 6 bases, with 11 bases lying between them. Germline values: CDR1 LNHNV, CDR2 YYDKDF (reference sequence). This CDR3 is built from 12 residues. CDR3 nucleotides: TGTGCCACCAGCCAGAGAGTTTCCGAGCAGTACTTC. Translated: CATSQRVSEQYF.

This clone appeared a single time. The J gene is TRBJ2-7, the V gene TRBV10-2; the match to TRBD2 covers 7 bases. Germline CDR1 reads WSHSY; CDR2 reads SAAADI. Germline trimming cut 0 bases from V and 6 bases from J; bases unmatched to any gene: 2. This CDR3 is built from 13 residues. The CDR3 coding sequence is TGCGCCAGCAGTGAGTCGGGGGGGACCGAGCAGTACTTC. This sequence encodes CASSESGGTEQYF.

The V and J genes are TRBV5-6 and TRBJ2-7; D may correspond to TRBD1 or TRBD2 (5 bases each). V gave up 1 base and J gave up 2 bases, with 13 bases separating them. Germline CDR1 reads SGHDT; CDR2 reads YYEEEE. The CDR3 length is 15 residues. CDR3: CASSLMGTETYEQYF. CDR3 nucleotide sequence: TGTGCCAGCAGCTTGATGGGGACGGAGACCTACGAGCAGTACTTC.

The chain recombines TRBV7-2 with TRBJ2-7; 8 nucleotides align to TRBD1. Germline CDR1 reads SGHTA; CDR2 reads FQGNSA. The CDR3 has 15 residues. V lost 2 bases to trimming and J lost 2 bases; unmatched junction nucleotides: 5. Here the CDR3 reads CASSLRTTGAYEQYF. Here the CDR3 DNA reads TGTGCCAGCAGCTTAAGGACGACAGGGGCCTACGAGCAGTACTTC.

The genes are TRBV12-3 or TRBV12-4 and TRBJ1-4; D call uncertain. The CDR3 has 13 amino acids. Deletions cut 6 bases from V and 4 bases from J, with 9 bases between. The CDR3 DNA is TGTGCCAGCAGAGGCATGAATAATGAAAAACTGTTTTTT. As protein: CASRGMNNEKLFF.

The J gene is TRBJ1-2, the V gene TRBV18, with D possibly matching TRBD1 (6 bases). CDR3 length equals 14 residues. V was shortened by 6 bases and J by 7 bases, with 18 bases between the two germline ends. CDR1 is KGHSH, CDR2 LQKENI, per germline. The CDR3 DNA sequence: TGTGCCAGCTCGTCATCAACAGGGTTCGGTGGCTACACCTTC. This codes for CASSSSTGFGGYTF. Full variable domain (rest looked up from reference TRBV18 and TRBJ1-2): NAGVMQNPRHLVRRRGQEARLRCSPMKGHSHVYWYRQLPEEGLKFMVYLQKENIIDESGMPKERFSAEFPKEGPSILRIQQVVRGDSAAYFCASSSSTGFGGYTFGSGTRLTVV.

V is TRBV15 and J is TRBJ1-6; no clear D gene. Deletions cut 0 bases from V and 8 bases from J, with 8 bases between. CDR3 size: 14 residues. Germline CDR1 is LNHNV and CDR2 is YYDKDF (reference sequence). Here the CDR3 DNA reads TGTGCCACCAGCAGAGATTTCGGGGATTCACCCCTCCACTTT. Translating it yields CATSRDFGDSPLHF.

The CDR3 reads CASSTGGGGNQPQHF. CDR3 DNA sequence: TGTGCCAGCAGTACAGGGGGCGGGGGCAATCAGCCCCAGCATTTT. The chain uses TRBV6-5 and TRBJ1-5, with 9 bases that match TRBD1. CDR3 length: 15 amino acids. With 5 bases clipped from V and 2 bases from J, the junction kept 4 bases outside the gene matches. Germline assignment: CDR1 MNHEY and CDR2 SVGAGI.